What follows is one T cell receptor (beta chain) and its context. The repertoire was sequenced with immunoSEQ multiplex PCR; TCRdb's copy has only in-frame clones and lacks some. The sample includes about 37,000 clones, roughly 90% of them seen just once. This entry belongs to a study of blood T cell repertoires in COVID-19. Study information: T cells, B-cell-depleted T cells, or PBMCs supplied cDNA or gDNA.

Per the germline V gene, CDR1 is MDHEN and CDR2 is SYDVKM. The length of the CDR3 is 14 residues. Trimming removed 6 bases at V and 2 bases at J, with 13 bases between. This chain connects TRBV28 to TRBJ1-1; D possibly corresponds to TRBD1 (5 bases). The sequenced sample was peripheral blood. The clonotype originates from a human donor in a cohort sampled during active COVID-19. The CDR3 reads CASRGGGINTEAFF. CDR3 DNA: TGTGCCAGCAGGGGTGGGGGGATAAACACTGAAGCTTTCTTT.